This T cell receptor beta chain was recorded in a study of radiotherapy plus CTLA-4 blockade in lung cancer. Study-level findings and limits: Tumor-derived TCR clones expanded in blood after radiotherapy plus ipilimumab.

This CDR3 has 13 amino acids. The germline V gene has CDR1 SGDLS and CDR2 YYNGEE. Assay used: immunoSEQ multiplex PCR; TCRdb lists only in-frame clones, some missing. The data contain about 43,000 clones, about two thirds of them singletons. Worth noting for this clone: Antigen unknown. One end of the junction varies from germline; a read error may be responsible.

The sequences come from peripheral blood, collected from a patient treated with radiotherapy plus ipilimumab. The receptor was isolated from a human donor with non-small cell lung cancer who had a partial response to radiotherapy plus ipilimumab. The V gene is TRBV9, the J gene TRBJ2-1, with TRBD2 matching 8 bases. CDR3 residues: CASTSGSYNEQFF. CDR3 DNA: TGTGCGAGCACTAGCGGTTCCTACAATGAGCAGTTCTTC. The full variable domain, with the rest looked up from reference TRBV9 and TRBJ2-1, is DSGVTQTPKHLITATGQRVTLRCSPRSGDLSVYWYQQSLDQGLQFLIQYYNGEERAKGNILERFSAQQFPDLHSELNLSSLELGDSALYFCASTSGSYNEQFFGPGTRLTVL.